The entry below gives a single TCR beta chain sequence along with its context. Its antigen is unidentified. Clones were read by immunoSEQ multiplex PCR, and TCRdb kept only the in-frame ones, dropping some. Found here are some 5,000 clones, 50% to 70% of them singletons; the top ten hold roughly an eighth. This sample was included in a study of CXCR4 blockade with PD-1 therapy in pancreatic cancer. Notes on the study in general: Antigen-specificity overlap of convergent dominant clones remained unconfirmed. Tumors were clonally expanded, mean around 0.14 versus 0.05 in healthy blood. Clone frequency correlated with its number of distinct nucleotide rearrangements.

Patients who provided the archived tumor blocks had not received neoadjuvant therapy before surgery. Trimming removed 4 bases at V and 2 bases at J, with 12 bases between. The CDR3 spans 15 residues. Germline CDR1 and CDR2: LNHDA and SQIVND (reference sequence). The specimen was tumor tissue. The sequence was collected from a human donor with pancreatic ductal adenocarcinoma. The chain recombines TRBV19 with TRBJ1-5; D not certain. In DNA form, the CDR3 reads TGTGCCAGTAGTACGGGCACGAGAGGCAATCAGCCCCAGCATTTT. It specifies CASSTGTRGNQPQHF.